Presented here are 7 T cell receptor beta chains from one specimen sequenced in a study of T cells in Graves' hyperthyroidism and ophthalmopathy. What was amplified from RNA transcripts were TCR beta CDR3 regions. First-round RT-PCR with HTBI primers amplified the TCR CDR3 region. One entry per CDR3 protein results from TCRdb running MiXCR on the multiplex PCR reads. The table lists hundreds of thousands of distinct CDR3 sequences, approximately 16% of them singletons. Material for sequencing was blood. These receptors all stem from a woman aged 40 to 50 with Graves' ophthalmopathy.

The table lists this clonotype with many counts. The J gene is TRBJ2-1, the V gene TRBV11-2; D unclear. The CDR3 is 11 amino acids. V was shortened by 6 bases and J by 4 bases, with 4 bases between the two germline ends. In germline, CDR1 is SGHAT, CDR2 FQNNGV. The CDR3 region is CASRGYNEQFF. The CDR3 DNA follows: TGTGCCAGCAGGGGATACAATGAGCAGTTCTTC.

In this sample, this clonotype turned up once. CDR3 residues: CSVEGGGQPATEAFF. The CDR3 coding sequence is TGCAGCGTTGAAGGGGGGGGACAACCGGCCACTGAAGCTTTCTTT. The chain couples TRBV29-1 to TRBJ1-1; a weak D match, TRBD1 (6 bases). CDR1 and CDR2 from the germline V gene are SQVTM and ANQGSEA. Trimming left V 1 base short and J 4 bases short, with 16 bases between. This CDR3 contains 15 residues.

The DNA of the CDR3 is TGTGCCAGCAGAAATACGGGACTAGCGACCTACGAGCAGTACTTC. This codes for CASRNTGLATYEQYF. This sequence joins TRBV27 and TRBJ2-7; TRBD2 matches 10 bases. The germline V gene has CDR1 MNHEY and CDR2 SMNVEV (reference sequence). The CDR3 runs to 15 residues. J lost 2 bases, V lost 6 bases, and 7 bases had no gene match.

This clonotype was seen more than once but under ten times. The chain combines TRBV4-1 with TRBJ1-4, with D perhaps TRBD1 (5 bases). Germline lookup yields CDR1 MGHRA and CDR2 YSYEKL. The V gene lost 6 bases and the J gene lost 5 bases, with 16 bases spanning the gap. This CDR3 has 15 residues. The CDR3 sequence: CASRPYRDLNEKLFF. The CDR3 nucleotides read TGCGCCAGCAGACCATACCGGGACCTAAATGAAAAACTGTTTTTT.

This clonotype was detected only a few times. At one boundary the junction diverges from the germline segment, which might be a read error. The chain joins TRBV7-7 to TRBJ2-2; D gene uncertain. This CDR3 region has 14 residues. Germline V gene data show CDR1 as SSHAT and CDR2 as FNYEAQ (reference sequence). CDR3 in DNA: TGTGCTAGCAGCCCTGAGAGAGCCACCGGGGAGCTGTTTTTT. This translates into CASSPERATGELFF.

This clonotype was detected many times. The CDR3 coding sequence is TGTGCCAGCAACTGGGGGGACTACAATGAGCAGTTCTTC. It encodes CASNWGDYNEQFF. The chain carries TRBV11-2 and TRBJ2-1, with D possibly being TRBD2 (6 bases). CDR3 length: 13 residues. Trimming stripped 7 bases from V and 3 bases from J, with 10 bases between. Germline V lookup: CDR1 SGHAT, CDR2 FQNNGV. The full variable domain, rest sourced from reference TRBV11-2 and TRBJ2-1, is EAGVAQSPRYKIIEKRQSVAFWCNPISGHATLYWYQQILGQGPKLLIQFQNNGVVDDSQLPKDRFSAERLKGVDSTLKIQPAKLEDSAVYLCASNWGDYNEQFFGPGTRLTVL.

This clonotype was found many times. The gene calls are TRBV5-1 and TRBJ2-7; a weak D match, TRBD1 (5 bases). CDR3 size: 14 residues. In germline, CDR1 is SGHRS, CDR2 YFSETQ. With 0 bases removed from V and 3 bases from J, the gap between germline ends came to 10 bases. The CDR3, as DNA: TGCGCCAGCAGCTTGGCTTTCAGGGACTACGAGCAGTACTTC. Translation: CASSLAFRDYEQYF.